Listed below are T cell receptor beta chains from one sample, sequenced in a study of blood T cells in healthy people across ages. TCRdb reanalysed the 5' RACE reads using MiXCR and keeps one entry per CDR3 protein. The sample has more than 1 million distinct CDR3 sequences, around 43% seen once; the top ten hold 18%. Sequencing input: blood. The receptors derive from a woman aged 55-69 years in good health. CDR3s leave out the opening cysteine and the closing phenylalanine or tryptophan. The D gene is left open where the match is weak. Only some rows state a clone size, as once, few, many or a class for expanded clones.

size	V	D	J	CDR3
.	TRBV27	.	TRBJ2-5	ASSFRQGTQETQY
.	TRBV10-3	TRBD2	TRBJ2-5	AISGGLAAQETQY
.	TRBV6-5	.	TRBJ2-1	ASSYSSPGRNNEQF
few	TRBV7-9	.	TRBJ2-5	ASSLGGSGTQY
few	TRBV4-1	.	TRBJ2-4	ASSQVVSQGKVKNIQY
.	TRBV7-7	TRBD2	TRBJ2-1	ASSLTSGKWDEQF
.	TRBV6-2/TRBV6-3	TRBD2	TRBJ2-1	ASIREGPYNEQF
.	TRBV27	TRBD2	TRBJ2-1	ATAIAGDNEQF
.	TRBV14	.	TRBJ2-3	ASSLGRTTDTQY
.	TRBV6-1	.	TRBJ2-1	ASSVPYNEQF
few	TRBV7-8	.	TRBJ2-1	ASSLAVGEAYNEQF
.	TRBV29-1	.	TRBJ2-5	SVEGSSGTGGTQY
.	TRBV29-1	.	TRBJ2-2	SVEIGGGTGELF
.	TRBV6-2/TRBV6-3	.	TRBJ2-7	ASRRVGGGYEQY
few	TRBV12-3/TRBV12-4	.	TRBJ2-4	ASSPRREPLAKNIQY
few	TRBV5-1	.	TRBJ1-2	ASSFSGQSYGYT
few	TRBV29-1	TRBD2	TRBJ2-4	SVASGRSHTGNIQY
.	TRBV7-3	.	TRBJ2-5	ASSMRPRETQY
few	TRBV20-1	TRBD1	TRBJ2-3	SARDSRSTDTQY
few	TRBV28	.	TRBJ2-7	ASSFGLRGDEQY
few	TRBV27	.	TRBJ2-1	ASSFEGPPTYNEQF
few	TRBV13	.	TRBJ2-3	ASSQARGRATQY
.	TRBV20-1	.	TRBJ2-1	SARAGVHNEQF
few	TRBV27	TRBD2	TRBJ2-3	ASRPPGLAGGIDTQY
.	TRBV10-2	TRBD2	.	ASREPGGQETQY
.	TRBV12-3/TRBV12-4	.	TRBJ2-5	ASSPVAGSRQY
.	TRBV15	.	TRBJ2-3	ATSSTETRITDTQY
.	TRBV20-1	.	TRBJ2-3	SASRTLWGDTQY
.	TRBV20-1	.	TRBJ1-2	SAKDTFLTYGYT
once	TRBV12-3/TRBV12-4	.	TRBJ1-5	ASTIAGSGQPQH
few	TRBV7-9	TRBD1	TRBJ2-5	ASSLGWTGETQY
.	TRBV5-1	.	TRBJ2-7	ASSFAESYEQY
.	TRBV5-1	TRBD1	TRBJ1-2	ASSLRQGAMRGYT
.	TRBV7-2	.	TRBJ2-5	ASSAHGDRVTQY
.	TRBV6-6	.	TRBJ2-3	ASSYSEVRTDTQY
.	TRBV5-1	.	TRBJ2-2	ASSLERRDTGELF
few	TRBV20-1	.	TRBJ2-6	SARPGSANVLT
many	TRBV5-6	TRBD2	TRBJ2-1	ASSPMTGLSYNEQF
.	TRBV20-1	.	TRBJ2-3	SARVPGRVVTDTQY
few	TRBV27	.	TRBJ2-1	ASSTRLGDPYNEQF
.	TRBV4-2	.	.	ASSLEGKGETQY
.	TRBV19	.	TRBJ2-5	ASSIVRSREQY
.	TRBV11-2	.	TRBJ2-3	AGSSRGPEQY
.	TRBV2	TRBD2	TRBJ2-5	ASSDSLLAVQETQY
.	TRBV6-4	.	TRBJ1-1	ASSVSQGVEAF
.	TRBV3-1	.	.	ASSQDPSGLQETQY
.	TRBV6-1	.	TRBJ1-2	ASSGIRDKGVYGYT
.	TRBV27	.	.	ASSLSKSSYNEQY